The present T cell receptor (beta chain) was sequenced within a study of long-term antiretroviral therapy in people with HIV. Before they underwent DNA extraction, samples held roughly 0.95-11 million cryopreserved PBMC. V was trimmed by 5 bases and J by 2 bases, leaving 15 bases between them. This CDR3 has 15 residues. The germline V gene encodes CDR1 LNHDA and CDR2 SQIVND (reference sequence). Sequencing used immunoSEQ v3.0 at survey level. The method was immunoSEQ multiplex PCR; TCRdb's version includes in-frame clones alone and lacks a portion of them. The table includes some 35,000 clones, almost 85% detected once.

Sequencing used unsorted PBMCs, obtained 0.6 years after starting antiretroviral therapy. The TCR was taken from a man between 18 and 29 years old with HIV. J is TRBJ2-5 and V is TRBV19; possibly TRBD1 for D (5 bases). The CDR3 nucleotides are TGTGCCAGTAGTTCGTCAATCGGACAACAAGAGACCCAGTACTTC. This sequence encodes CASSSSIGQQETQYF.